This entry concerns a single TCR beta chain. The antigen is undetermined. Each TCR library used 3,500 to 4,500 ng of total RNA. Two nested PCRs, run for roughly 17 and 9 cycles, were applied to TCRalpha and TCRbeta cDNA. After re-calling the 5' RACE reads, TCRdb lists one entry per CDR3 protein, DNA absent. Here the sample table reports some 210,000 distinct CDR3 sequences. Per germline, CDR1 MNHEY and CDR2 SVGAGI. This CDR3 comprises 15 residues. Collection yielded 2 to 2.5 ml of blood per donor. The source of the sample is a study of monozygotic twins with inflammatory bowel disease. General study findings and limits: Patients with IBD had less TCRbeta diversity (inverse Simpson) than their healthy co-twins.

The sequence came from a human donor with ulcerative colitis or Crohn's disease, or a healthy co-twin of an affected twin (not recorded which). The sequenced sample was blood. V usage is TRBV6-5 and J usage is TRBJ2-5; TCRdb returns TRBD2, unconfirmable since there is no DNA. CDR3 protein: CASSLGPRVGETQYF.